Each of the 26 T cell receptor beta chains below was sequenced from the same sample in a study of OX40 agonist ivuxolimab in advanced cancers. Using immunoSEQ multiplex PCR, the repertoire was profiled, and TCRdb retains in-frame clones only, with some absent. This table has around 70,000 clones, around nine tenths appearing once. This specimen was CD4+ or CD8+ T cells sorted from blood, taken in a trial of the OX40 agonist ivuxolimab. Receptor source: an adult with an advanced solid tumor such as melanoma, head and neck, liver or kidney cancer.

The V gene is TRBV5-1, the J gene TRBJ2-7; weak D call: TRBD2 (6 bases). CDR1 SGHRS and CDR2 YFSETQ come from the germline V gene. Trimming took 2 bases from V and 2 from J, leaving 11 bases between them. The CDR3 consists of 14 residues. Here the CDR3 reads CASSFGGGPYEQYF. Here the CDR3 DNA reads TGCGCCAGCAGCTTTGGGGGAGGCCCCTACGAGCAGTACTTC.

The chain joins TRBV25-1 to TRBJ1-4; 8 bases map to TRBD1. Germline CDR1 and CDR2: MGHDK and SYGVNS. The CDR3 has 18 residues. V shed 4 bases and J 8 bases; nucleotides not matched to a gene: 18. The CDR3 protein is CASSGTTGARVWGEKLFF. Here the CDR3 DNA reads TGTGCCAGCAGTGGAACGACAGGGGCAAGGGTTTGGGGAGAAAAACTGTTTTTT.

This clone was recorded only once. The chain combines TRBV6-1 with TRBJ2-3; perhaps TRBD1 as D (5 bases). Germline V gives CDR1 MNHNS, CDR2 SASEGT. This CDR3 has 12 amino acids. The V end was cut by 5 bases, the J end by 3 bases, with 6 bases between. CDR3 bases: TGTGCCAGCAGTCGACAGACAGATACGCAGTATTTT. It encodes CASSRQTDTQYF.

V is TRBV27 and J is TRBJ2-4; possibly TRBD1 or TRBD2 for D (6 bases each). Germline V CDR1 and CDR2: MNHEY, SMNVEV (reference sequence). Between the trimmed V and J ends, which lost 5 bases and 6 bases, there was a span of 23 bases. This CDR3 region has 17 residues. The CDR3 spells CASSTPRGTFSGNIQYF. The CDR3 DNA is TGTGCCAGCAGTACACCGAGGGGGACTTTTTCGGGAAACATTCAGTACTTC.

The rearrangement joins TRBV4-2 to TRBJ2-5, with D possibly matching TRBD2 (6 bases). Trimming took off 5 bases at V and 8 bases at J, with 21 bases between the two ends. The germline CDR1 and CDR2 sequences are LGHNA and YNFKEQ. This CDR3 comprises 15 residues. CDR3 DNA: TGTGCCAGCAGCGTAATAGCGGACCTATCGCGAACCCAGTACTTC. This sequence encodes CASSVIADLSRTQYF.

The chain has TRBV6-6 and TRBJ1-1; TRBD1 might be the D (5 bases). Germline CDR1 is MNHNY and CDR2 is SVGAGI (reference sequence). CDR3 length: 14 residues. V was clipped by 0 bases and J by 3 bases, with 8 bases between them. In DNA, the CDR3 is TGTGCCAGCAGTTACTCGGGCAGGGACACTGAAGCTTTCTTT. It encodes CASSYSGRDTEAFF.

For the CDR3, the DNA is TGTGCCAGCAGGAACCTAGCGGGAGGCTCCTACGAGCAGTACTTC. Its translation: CASRNLAGGSYEQYF. This chain uses TRBV6-5 with TRBJ2-7; 11 nucleotides align to TRBD2. Per germline, CDR1 MNHEY and CDR2 SVGAGI. The trim removed 6 bases at V and 0 bases at J, leaving 4 bases unmatched. The CDR3 spans 15 residues.

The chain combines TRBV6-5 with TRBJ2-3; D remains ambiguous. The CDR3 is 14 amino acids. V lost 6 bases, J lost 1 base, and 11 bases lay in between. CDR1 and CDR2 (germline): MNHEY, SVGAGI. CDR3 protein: CASRPWVGTDTQYF. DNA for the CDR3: TGTGCCAGCAGGCCATGGGTCGGCACAGATACGCAGTATTTT.

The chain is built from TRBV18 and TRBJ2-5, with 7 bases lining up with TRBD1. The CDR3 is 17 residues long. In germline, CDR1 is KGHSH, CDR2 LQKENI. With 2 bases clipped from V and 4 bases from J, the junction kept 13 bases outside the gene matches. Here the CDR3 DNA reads TGTGCCAGCTCACCAAAGACAGGGTGGTTTTTCGGAGAGACCCAGTACTTC. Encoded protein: CASSPKTGWFFGETQYF.

The CDR3 coding sequence is TGTGCCAGCAGCTTAGTGGCCAGGGATTACGAGCAGTACTTC. Translation: CASSLVARDYEQYF. The chain recombines TRBV7-2 with TRBJ2-7; D might be TRBD1 (5 bases). V shed 1 base and J shed 4 bases, with 11 bases lying between them. The CDR3 is 14 amino acids. Germline V gives CDR1 SGHTA, CDR2 FQGNSA.

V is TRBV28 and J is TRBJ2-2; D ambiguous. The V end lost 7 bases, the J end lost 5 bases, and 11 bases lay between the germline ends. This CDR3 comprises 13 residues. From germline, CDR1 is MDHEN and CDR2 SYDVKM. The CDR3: CASTLPRTGELFF. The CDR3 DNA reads TGTGCCAGCACCCTCCCGAGGACCGGGGAGCTGTTTTTT.

The CDR3 coding sequence is TGTGCCAGCAGTTCCTACCCCGGGAATTATGAAAAACTGTTTTTT. Translating it yields CASSSYPGNYEKLFF. This sequence joins TRBV27 and TRBJ1-4; D call uncertain. The germline gives CDR1 MNHEY, CDR2 SMNVEV (reference sequence). Deletions cut 4 bases from V and 6 bases from J, with 15 bases between. CDR3 size: 15 residues.

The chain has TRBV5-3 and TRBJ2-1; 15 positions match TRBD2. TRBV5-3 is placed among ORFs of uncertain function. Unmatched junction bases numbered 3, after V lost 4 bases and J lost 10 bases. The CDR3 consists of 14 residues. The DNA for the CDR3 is TGTGCCAGAAGCCGGACTAGCGGGAGGGGGGAGCAGTTCTTC. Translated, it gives CARSRTSGRGEQFF.

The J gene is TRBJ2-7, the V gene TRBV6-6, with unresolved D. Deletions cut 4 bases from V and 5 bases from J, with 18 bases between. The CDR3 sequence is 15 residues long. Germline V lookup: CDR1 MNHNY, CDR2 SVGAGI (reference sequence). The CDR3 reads CASSFTPPESHEQYF. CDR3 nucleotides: TGTGCCAGCAGTTTTACCCCCCCAGAGAGCCACGAGCAGTACTTC.

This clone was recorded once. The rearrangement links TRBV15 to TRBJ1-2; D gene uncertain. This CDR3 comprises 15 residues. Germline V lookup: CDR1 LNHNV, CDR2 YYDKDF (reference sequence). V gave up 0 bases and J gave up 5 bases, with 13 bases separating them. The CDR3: CATSRDSNRIYGYTF. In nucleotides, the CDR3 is TGTGCCACCAGCAGAGATAGCAACAGAATTTATGGCTACACCTTC.

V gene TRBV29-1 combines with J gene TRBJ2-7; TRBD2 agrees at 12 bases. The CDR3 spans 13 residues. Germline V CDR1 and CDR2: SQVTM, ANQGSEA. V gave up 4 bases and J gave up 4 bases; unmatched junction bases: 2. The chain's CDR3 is CSVGGTSGYEQYF. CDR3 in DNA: TGCAGCGTTGGGGGGACTAGCGGGTACGAGCAGTACTTC.

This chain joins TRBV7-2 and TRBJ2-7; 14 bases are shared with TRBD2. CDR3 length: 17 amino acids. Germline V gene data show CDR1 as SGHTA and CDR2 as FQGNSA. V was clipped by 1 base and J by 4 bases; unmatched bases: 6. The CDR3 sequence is CASSLVGLAGDKYEQYF. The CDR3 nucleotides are TGTGCCAGCAGCTTAGTGGGACTAGCGGGAGATAAGTACGAGCAGTACTTC.

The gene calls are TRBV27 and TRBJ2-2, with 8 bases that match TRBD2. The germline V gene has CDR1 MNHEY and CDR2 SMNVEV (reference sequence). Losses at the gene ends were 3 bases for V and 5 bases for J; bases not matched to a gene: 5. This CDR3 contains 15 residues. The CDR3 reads CASSFQAGGTGELFF. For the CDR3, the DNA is TGTGCCAGCAGTTTTCAGGCGGGAGGTACCGGGGAGCTGTTTTTT.

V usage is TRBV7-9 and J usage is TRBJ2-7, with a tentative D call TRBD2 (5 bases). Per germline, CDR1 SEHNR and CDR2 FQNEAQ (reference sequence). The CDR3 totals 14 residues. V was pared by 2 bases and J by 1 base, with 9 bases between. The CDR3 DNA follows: TGTGCCAGCAGCTTATCCGGGGAATCCTACGAGCAGTACTTC. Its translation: CASSLSGESYEQYF.

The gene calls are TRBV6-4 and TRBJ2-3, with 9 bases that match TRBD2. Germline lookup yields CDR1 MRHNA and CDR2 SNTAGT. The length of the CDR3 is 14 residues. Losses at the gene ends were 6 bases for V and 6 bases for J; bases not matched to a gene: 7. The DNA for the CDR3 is TGTGCCAGCAGCTTTAGCGGGAGCCCCGATACGCAGTATTTT. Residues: CASSFSGSPDTQYF.

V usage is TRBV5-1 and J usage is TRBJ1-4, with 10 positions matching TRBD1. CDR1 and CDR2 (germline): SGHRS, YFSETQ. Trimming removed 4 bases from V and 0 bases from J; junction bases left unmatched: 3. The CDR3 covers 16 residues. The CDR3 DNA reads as TGCGCCAGCAGCGGAGGGACAGGGGCAACTAATGAAAAACTGTTTTTT. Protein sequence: CASSGGTGATNEKLFF.

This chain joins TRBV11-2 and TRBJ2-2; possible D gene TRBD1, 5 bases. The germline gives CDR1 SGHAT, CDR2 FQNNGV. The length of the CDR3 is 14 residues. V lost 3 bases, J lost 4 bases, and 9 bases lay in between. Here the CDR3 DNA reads TGTGCCAGCAGCTTTATAAGGGGCACCGGGGAGCTGTTTTTT. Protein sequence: CASSFIRGTGELFF.

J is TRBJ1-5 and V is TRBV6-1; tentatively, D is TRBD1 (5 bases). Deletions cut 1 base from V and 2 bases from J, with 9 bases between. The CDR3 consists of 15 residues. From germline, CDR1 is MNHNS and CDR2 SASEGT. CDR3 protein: CASSEGARGNQPQHF. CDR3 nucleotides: TGTGCCAGCAGTGAAGGGGCCAGGGGCAATCAGCCCCAGCATTTT.

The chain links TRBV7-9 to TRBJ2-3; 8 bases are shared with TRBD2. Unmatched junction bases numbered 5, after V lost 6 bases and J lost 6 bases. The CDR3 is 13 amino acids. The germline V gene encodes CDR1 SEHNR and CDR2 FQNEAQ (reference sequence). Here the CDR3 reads CASRIAGTDTQYF. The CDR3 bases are TGTGCCAGCAGAATAGCGGGAACGGATACGCAGTATTTT. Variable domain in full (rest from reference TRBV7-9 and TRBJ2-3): DTGVSQNPRHKITKRGQNVTFRCDPISEHNRLYWYRQTLGQGPEFLTYFQNEAQLEKSRLLSDRFSAERPKGSFSTLEIQRTEQGDSAMYLCASRIAGTDTQYFGPGTRLTVL.

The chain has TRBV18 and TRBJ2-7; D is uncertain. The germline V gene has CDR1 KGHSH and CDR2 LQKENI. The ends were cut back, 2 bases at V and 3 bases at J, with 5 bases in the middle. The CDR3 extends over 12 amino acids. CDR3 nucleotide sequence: TGTGCCAGCTCACCAGGGCTCTACGAGCAGTACTTC. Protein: CASSPGLYEQYF.

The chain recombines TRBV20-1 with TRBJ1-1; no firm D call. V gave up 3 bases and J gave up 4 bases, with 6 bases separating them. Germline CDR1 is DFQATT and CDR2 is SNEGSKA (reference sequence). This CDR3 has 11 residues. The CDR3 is CSARWPTEAFF. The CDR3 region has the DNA TGCAGTGCTAGGTGGCCCACTGAAGCTTTCTTT.